This T cell receptor (beta chain) was recovered during a study of control samples from healthy donors and cancer patients. Measured with immunoSEQ multiplex PCR; TCRdb has only the in-frame clones, and not every one. Seen here are about 97,000 clones, more than 85% observed once, and the top ten hold approximately 7.8%. The length of the CDR3 is 15 residues. The germline gives CDR1 KGHSH, CDR2 LQKENI. V lost 3 bases to trimming and J lost 0 bases; unmatched junction nucleotides: 4. This receptor was taken from a young man in good health. Sequencing was done on a sample of blood. This rearrangement joins TRBV18 to TRBJ1-2; 7 positions match TRBD1. CDR3 protein: CASSPDRSANYGYTF. In DNA form, the CDR3 reads TGTGCCAGCTCACCGGACAGGAGTGCTAACTATGGCTACACCTTC.